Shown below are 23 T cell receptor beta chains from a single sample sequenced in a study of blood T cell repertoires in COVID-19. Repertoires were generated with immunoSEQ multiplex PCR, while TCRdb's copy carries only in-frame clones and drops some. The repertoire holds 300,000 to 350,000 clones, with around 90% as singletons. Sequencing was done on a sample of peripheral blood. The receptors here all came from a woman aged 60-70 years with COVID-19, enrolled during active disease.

Written as DNA, the CDR3 is TGTGCCTGGAAACCTGACAGCTTGTCGGAAAAACTGTTTTTT. Its protein is CAWKPDSLSEKLFF. The chain uses TRBV30 and TRBJ1-4; D possibly corresponds to TRBD1 (5 bases). With 4 bases removed from V and 8 bases from J, the gap between germline ends came to 17 bases. This CDR3 region has 14 residues. Germline-derived CDR1 and CDR2 are GTSNPN and SVGIG (reference sequence).

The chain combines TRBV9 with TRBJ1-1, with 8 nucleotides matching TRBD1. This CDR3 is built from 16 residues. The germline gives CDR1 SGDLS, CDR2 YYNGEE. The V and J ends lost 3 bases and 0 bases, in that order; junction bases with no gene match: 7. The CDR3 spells CASSGQGRGMNTEAFF. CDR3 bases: TGTGCCAGCAGCGGACAGGGGAGGGGCATGAACACTGAAGCTTTCTTT.

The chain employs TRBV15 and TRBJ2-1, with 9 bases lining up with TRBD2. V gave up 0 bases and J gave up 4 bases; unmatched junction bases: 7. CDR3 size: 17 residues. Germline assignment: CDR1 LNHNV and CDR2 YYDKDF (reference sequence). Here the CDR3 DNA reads TGTGCCACCAGCAGAGAGCGGGGACTAGCCAAGTACAATGAGCAGTTCTTC. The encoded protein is CATSRERGLAKYNEQFF.

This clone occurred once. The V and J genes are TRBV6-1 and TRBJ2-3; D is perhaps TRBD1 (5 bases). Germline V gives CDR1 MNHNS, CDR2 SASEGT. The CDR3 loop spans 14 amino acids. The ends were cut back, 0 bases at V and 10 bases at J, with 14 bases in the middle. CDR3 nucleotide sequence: TGTGCCAGCAGTGAAGCGGGGAAGGGGTCCCCGCAGTATTTT. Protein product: CASSEAGKGSPQYF.

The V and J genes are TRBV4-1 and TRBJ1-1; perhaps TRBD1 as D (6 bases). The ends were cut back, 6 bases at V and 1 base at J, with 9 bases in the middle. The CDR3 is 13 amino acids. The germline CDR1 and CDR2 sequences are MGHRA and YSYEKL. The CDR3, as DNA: TGCGCCAGCAGGGGACAACCGAACACTGAAGCTTTCTTT. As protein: CASRGQPNTEAFF.

In DNA form, the CDR3 reads TGCAGTGCTAGTGATCCGAATCAGCCCCAGCATTTT. Amino acid sequence: CSASDPNQPQHF. The chain couples TRBV20-1 to TRBJ1-5; D gene ambiguous. Germline V gene sequence: CDR1 DFQATT, CDR2 SNEGSKA (reference sequence). The germline V and J ends were trimmed by 3 bases and 4 bases, with 7 bases remaining between them. The CDR3 has 12 amino acids.

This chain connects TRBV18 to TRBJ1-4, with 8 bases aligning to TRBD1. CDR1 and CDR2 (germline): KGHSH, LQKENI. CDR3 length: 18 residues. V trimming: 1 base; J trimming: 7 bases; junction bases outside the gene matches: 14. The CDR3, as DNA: TGTGCCAGCTCACCACTTACGCCAGGGGGCTTGAAGAGTGAAAAACTGTTTTTT. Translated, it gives CASSPLTPGGLKSEKLFF.

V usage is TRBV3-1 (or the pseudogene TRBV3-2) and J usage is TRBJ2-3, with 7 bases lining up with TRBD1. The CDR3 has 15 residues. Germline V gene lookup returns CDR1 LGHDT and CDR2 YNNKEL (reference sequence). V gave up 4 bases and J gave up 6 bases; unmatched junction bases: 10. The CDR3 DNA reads TGTGCCAGCAGCCCCCGGGGACAGCTTTGGGATACGCAGTATTTT. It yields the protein CASSPRGQLWDTQYF.

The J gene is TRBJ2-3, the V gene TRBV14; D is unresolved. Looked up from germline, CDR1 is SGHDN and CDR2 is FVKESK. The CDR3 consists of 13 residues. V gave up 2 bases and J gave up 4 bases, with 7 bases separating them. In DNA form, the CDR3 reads TGTGCCAGCAGCCAATCAACGGCAGATACGCAGTATTTT. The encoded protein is CASSQSTADTQYF.

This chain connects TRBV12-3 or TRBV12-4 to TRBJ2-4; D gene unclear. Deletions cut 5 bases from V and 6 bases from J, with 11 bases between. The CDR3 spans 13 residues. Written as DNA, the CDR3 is TGTGCCAGCAGTCGACTTGCCGGAAACATTCAGTACTTC. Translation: CASSRLAGNIQYF.

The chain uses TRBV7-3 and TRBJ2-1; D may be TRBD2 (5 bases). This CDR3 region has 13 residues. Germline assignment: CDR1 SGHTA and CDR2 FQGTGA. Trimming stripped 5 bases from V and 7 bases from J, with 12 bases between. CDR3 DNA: TGTGCCAGCAGCGCCACTTCGGGGAATGAGCAGTTCTTC. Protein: CASSATSGNEQFF.

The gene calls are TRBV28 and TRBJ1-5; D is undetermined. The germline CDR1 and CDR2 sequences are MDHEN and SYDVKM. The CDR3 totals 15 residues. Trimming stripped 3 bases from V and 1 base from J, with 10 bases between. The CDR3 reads CASSLSGLSNQPQHF. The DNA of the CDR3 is TGTGCCAGCAGTTTGTCAGGACTAAGCAATCAGCCCCAGCATTTT.

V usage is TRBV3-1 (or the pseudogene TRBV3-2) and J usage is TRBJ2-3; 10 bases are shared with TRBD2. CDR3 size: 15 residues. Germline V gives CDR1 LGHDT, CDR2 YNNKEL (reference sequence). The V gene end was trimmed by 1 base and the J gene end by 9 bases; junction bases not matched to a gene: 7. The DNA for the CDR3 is TGTGCCAGCAGCCAAGGGAGCGGGGGGGTTACGACGCAGTATTTT. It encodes CASSQGSGGVTTQYF.

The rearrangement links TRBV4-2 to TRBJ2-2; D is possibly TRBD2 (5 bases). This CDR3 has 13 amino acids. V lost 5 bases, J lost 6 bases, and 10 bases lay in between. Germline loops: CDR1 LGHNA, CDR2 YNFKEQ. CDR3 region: CASSLASPGELFF. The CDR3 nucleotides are TGTGCCAGCAGCTTGGCTAGCCCCGGGGAGCTGTTTTTT.

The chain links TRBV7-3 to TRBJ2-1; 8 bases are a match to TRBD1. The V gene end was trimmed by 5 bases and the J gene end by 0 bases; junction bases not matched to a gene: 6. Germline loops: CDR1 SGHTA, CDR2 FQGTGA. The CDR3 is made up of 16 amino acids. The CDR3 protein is CASSMRQGSSYNEQFF. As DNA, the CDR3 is TGTGCCAGCAGCATGAGACAGGGGAGCTCCTACAATGAGCAGTTCTTC.

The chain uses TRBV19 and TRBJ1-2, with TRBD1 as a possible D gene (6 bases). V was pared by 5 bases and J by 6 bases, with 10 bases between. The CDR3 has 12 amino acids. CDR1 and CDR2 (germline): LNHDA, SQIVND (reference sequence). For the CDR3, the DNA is TGTGCCAGTAGTCCCCGACAGGATGGCTACACCTTC. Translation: CASSPRQDGYTF.

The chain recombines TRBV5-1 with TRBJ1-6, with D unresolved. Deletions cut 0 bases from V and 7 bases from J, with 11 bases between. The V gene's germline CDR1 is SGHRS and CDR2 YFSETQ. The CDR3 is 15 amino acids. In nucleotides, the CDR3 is TGCGCCAGCAGCTTGGAGCCAGGAAGAAATTCACCCCTCCACTTT. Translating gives CASSLEPGRNSPLHF.

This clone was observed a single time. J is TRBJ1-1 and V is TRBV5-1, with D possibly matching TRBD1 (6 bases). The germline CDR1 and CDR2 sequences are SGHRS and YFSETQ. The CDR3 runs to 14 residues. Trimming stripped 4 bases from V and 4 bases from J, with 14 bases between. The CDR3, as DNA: TGCGCCAGCAGCCCAGACAGGCCGGGCACTGAAGCTTTCTTT. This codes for CASSPDRPGTEAFF. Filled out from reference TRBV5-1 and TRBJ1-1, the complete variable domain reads KAGVTQTPRYLIKTRGQQVTLSCSPISGHRSVSWYQQTPGQGLQFLFEYFSETQRNKGNFPGRFSGRQFSNSRSEMNVSTLELGDSALYLCASSPDRPGTEAFFGQGTRLTVV.

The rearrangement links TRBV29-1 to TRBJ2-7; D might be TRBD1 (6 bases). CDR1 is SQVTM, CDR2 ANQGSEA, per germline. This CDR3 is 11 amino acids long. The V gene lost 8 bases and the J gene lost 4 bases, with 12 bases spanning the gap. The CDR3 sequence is CSTHTGYEQYF. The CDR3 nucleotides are TGCAGCACCCATACAGGGTACGAGCAGTACTTC.

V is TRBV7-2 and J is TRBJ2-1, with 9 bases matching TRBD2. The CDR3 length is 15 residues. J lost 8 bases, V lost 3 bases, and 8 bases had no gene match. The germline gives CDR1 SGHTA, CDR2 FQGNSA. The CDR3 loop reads CASSFRGLAFDEQFF. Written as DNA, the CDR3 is TGTGCCAGCAGCTTCCGGGGACTAGCATTCGATGAGCAGTTCTTC.

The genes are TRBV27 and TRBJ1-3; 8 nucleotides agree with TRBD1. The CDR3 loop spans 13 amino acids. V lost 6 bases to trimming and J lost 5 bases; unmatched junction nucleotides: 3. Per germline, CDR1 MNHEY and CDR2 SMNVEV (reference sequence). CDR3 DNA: TGTGCCAGCAGAAGGACAGGGAGAAACACCATATATTTT. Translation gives CASRRTGRNTIYF.

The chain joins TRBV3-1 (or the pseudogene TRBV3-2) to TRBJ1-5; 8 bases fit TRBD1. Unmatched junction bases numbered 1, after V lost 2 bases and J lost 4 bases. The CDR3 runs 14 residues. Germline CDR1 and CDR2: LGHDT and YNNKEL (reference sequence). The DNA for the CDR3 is TGTGCCAGCAGCCAAAACAGGGGGAATCAGCCCCAGCATTTT. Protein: CASSQNRGNQPQHF.

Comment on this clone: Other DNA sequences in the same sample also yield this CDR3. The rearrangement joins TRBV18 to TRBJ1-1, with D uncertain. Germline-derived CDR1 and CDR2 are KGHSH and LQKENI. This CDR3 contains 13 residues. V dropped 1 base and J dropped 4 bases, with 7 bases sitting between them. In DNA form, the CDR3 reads TGTGCCAGCTCACCACTCCCCGGCACTGAAGCTTTCTTT. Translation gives CASSPLPGTEAFF.